Sequencing of this T cell receptor (beta chain) was carried out in a study of blood T cell repertoires in COVID-19. Assay: immunoSEQ multiplex PCR; the TCRdb copy retains only in-frame clones and omits some. The sample includes just under 70,000 clones, 70% to 90% of them seen just once. The germline V gene encodes CDR1 MNHEY and CDR2 SMNVEV (reference sequence). J lost 5 bases, V lost 7 bases, and 17 bases had no gene match. This CDR3 has 17 amino acids. Sequencing used peripheral blood. The source is a man younger than 45 with acute or convalescent COVID-19. The rearrangement links TRBV27 to TRBJ2-5; TRBD2 matches 9 bases. The CDR3 nucleotides read TGTGCCAGCAACCCCAGGAGGGTAGCGGGAGTTGATGAGACCCAGTACTTC. This encodes CASNPRRVAGVDETQYF.